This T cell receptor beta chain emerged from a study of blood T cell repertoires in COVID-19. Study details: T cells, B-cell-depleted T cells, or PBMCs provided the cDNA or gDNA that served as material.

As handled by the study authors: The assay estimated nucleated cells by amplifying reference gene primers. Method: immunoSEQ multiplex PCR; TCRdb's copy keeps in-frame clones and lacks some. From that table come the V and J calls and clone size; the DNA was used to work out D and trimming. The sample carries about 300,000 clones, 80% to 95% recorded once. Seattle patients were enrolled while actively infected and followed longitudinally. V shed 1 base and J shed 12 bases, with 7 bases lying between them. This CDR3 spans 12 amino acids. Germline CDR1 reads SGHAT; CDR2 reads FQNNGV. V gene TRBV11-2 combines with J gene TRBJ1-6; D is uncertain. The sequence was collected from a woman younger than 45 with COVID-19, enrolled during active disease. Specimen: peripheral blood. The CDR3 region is CASSLVEGPLHF. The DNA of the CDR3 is TGTGCCAGCAGCTTAGTCGAGGGACCCCTCCACTTT.